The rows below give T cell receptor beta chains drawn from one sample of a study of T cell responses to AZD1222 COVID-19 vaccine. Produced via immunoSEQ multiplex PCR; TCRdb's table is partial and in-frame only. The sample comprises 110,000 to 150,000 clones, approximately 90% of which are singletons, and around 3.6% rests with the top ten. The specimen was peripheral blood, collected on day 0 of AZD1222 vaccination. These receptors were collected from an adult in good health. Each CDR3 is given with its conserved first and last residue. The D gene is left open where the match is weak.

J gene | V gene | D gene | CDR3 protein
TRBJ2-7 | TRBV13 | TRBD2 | CASSLGTSVYEQYF
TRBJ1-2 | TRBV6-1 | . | CASSEEGRRAFYGYTF
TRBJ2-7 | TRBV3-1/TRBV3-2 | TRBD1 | CASSSQGFGTGNYEQYF
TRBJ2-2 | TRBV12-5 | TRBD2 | CASGFLLAGRAKNNTGELFF
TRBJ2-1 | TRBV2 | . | CASGLVSPYNEQFF
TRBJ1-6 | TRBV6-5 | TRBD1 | CASRGQGYSPLHF
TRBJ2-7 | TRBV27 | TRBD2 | CASTGLAGGKAEQYF
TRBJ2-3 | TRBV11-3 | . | CASSISTDTQYF
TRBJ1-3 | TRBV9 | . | CASSPPGGGNTIYF
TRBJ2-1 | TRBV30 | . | CAWSQGGSRQFF
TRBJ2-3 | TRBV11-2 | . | CASSLGGWGPTATDTQYF
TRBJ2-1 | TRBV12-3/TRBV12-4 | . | CASSPRAGEQFF
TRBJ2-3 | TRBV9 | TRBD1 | CASSPRQGGTDTQYF
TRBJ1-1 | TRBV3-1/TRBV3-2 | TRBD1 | CASSHRTGQGTEAFF